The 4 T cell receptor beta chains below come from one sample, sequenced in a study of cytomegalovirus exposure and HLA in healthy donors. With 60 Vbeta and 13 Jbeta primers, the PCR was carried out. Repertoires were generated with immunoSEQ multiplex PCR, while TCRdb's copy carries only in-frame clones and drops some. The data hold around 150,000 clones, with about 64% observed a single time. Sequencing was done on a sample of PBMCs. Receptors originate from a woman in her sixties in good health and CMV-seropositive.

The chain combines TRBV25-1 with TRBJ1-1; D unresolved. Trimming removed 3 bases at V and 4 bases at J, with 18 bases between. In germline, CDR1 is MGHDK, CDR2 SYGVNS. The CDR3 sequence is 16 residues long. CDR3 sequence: CASSDLRLDGSTEAFF. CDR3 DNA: TGTGCCAGCAGTGACCTCAGACTGGACGGGAGCACTGAAGCTTTCTTT.

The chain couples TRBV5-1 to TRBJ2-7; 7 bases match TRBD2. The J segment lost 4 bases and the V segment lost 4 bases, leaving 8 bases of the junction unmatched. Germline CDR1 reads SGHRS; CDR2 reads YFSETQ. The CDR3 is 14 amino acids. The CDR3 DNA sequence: TGCGCCAGCAGCGCTTCTAGCGGAGGGTACGAGCAGTACTTC. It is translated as CASSASSGGYEQYF.

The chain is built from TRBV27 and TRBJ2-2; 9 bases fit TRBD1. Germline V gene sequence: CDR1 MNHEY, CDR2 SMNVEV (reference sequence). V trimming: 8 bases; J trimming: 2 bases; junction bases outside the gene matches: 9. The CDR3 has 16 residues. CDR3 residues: CASSRWGQGNTGELFF. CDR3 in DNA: TGTGCCAGCTCCCGATGGGGACAGGGAAACACCGGGGAGCTGTTTTTT.

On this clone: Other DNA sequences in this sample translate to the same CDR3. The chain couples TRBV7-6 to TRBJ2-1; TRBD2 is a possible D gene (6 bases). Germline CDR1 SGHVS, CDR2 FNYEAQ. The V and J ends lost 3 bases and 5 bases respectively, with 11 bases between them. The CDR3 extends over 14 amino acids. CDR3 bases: TGTGCCAGCAGCTTTCTTGCGGGAAACAATGAGCAGTTCTTC. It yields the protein CASSFLAGNNEQFF.